This T cell receptor (beta chain) originates from a study of OX40 agonist ivuxolimab in advanced cancers. About the study: Enrollees could have had prior anti-PD-1, anti-PD-L1 or anti-CTLA-4 therapy, which more than 30% had received.

The CDR3 totals 14 residues. Germline values: CDR1 MDHEN, CDR2 SYDVKM. V shed 9 bases, J shed 9 bases, and the junction held 6 bases outside the gene matches. TCRdb's copy holds only in-frame clones and misses some; the assay was immunoSEQ multiplex PCR. The table includes about 27,000 clones, 85% to 90% detected once. In this sample, this clone turned up once. Sequences were derived from CD4+ or CD8+ T cells sorted from blood, sampled in a trial of the OX40 agonist ivuxolimab. The origin of this receptor is an adult with an advanced solid tumor such as melanoma, head and neck, liver or kidney cancer. The genes are TRBV28 and TRBJ2-1, with TRBD2 matching over 15 bases. The CDR3 nucleotides are TGTGCCAGTAGGACTAGCGGGAGGGCACTTGAGCAGTTCTTC. Translation: CASRTSGRALEQFF. The full variable domain, rest sourced from reference TRBV28 and TRBJ2-1, is DVKVTQSSRYLVKRTGEKVFLECVQDMDHENMFWYRQDPGLGLRLIYFSYDVKMKEKGDIPEGYSVSREKKERFSLILESASTNQTSMYLCASRTSGRALEQFFGPGTRLTVL.